The text below deals with one TCR beta chain. This clone was recorded a few times. Its antigen target is currently unknown. No per-base quality is available; no much larger clone lies one base away. The sample belongs to a study of CD8+ T cells in alopecia areata (dated 2018 in TCRdb). Notes on the research overall: Treated patients were enrolled in an open-label pilot trial of oral tofacitinib at 5 to 10 mg twice daily for moderate-to-severe alopecia areata. Scalp tissue and sorted CD4+ and CD8+ peripheral blood T cells from patchy and totalis/universalis alopecia areata patients and from healthy controls were covered by human TCRbeta sequencing. Tofacitinib-treated patients had biopsies at baseline and at 4 and 24 weeks of treatment, with a later scalp biopsy in several patients. Tofacitinib was administered for 6 to 18 months, and 6 months of follow-up off drug were then conducted to assess delayed response and recurrence. Disease severity in treated patients was measured with the SALT score, which quantifies the percentage of affected scalp surface area. The RNA source kit depended on sample type: the PAXgene miRNA kit for fixed scalp, the miRNeasy kit for PBMCs, and the RNeasy kit for mouse skin. To study T cell clonal expansion in alopecia areata, the researchers applied high-throughput TCRbeta sequencing to both the C3H/HeJ mouse model and human patients. Clonality in the scalp was compared among normal scalp (n=4), patchy alopecia areata scalp (n=8), and alopecia totalis/universalis scalp (n=8). Amplification of TCRbeta CDR3 regions was done by immunoSEQ multiplex PCR using 35 Vbeta forward primers and 13 Jbeta reverse primers. The paper as a whole reports these results and caveats: Shared TCR sequences between patients were less evident than in mice, which may be partly attributable to HLA diversity in the patient population. Unlike mouse skin, where gammadelta T cells dominate, normal human skin contains resident alphabeta T cells that get sequenced too, which complicates analysis of the scalp TCR repertoire. Lesional scalp, especially in alopecia totalis/universalis, showed higher clonality and more expanded CD8+ clones than normal scalp, suggesting antigenic drive. Tofacitinib significantly decreased scalp clonality and the number of expanded CD8+ clones among the top 100 scalp clones. Many expanded lesional clones were found to persist in scalp and blood during tofacitinib treatment, and relapse after treatment cessation may be partly explained by this persistence. Because the treated cohort was small and had just a single nonresponder, larger studies are needed to establish links between baseline CD8+ expansion and response.

In light of the paper, this sample's time point label describes: about 25 weeks on oral tofacitinib. The treatment or condition label corresponds to: oral pan-JAK inhibitor, 5-10 mg twice daily. From alopecia areata patients, peripheral blood was collected along with lesional scalp punch biopsies. PBMCs were isolated by density centrifugation and stained for CD3, CD4 and CD8, after which CD4+ and CD8+ T cells were sorted on a FACSAria. The CDR3 covers 15 residues, taking in both the cysteine and the phenylalanine. Only CDR3 DNA is held: 45 bases, read in frame from base 1. CDR1 and CDR2, looked up from the germline V gene (reference sequence), are LNHDA and SQIVND. Trimming costs V 7 bases and J 3 bases, and their ends lie 19 bases apart. The library came from the immunoSEQ multiplex PCR assay. To provide template for TCR sequencing, every sample had RNA extracted and reverse transcribed into cDNA. First-strand cDNA was synthesized with SuperScript III using a 2:1 mix of oligo-dT and random hexamers. A synthetic immune receptor repertoire was used to gauge amplification bias, and whatever bias remained was removed computationally. For the original study's pipeline: Raw reads were preprocessed to remove errors, and CDR3 was defined by IMGT conventions from the conserved cysteine to phenylalanine. To get clonality, Shannon entropy was normalized by log2 of the number of productive unique TCRs and the result was subtracted from 1. CD4 or CD8 identity of scalp clones was inferred by cross-referencing scalp TCRbeta sequences with sorted blood CD4 and CD8 repertoires. The clones in this table, taken by TCRdb from immuneACCESS, are in-frame only. Not every clone is retained; where verified, under half of the shortfall comes from an unresolved V gene, and the cause of the rest is unknown. For V, J and clone size, that table is used; D and trimming come from the DNA. The sample table shows fewer than 250,000 clones, and roughly 60% are seen once. Of the sample, approximately 0.97% is held by the ten largest clones.

The chain links TRBV19 with TRBJ2-7; confidence is insufficient to name the D gene. The sample was CD4+ T cells sorted from blood, taken at week 24, from a patient treated with tofacitinib. The receptor's source is a human donor with alopecia areata. The CDR3 loop reads CASNRQAGSLYEQYF. The nucleotide sequence reads as follows: TGTGCCAGTAACCGTCAGGCCGGCAGTCTCTACGAGCAGTACTTC.